The 11 T cell receptor beta chains listed next were all sequenced from one sample in a study of cytomegalovirus exposure and HLA in healthy donors. Primers for the PCR totalled 60 Vbeta and 13 Jbeta. Libraries were prepared by immunoSEQ multiplex PCR; TCRdb keeps only in-frame clonotypes and omits some of them. In total, the table holds 150,000 or so clones. Sequences were obtained from PBMCs. The receptors shown here come from a woman between 45 and 60 years old in good health and CMV-seronegative.

V and J are TRBV19 and TRBJ1-1; no clear D. Germline V CDR1 and CDR2: LNHDA, SQIVND (reference sequence). CDR3 length: 15 amino acids. V lost 2 bases and J lost 4, with 14 bases in between. The CDR3 nucleotides read TGTGCCAGTAGTATAATGAGGGTGGCGGGCACTGAAGCTTTCTTT. Translation: CASSIMRVAGTEAFF.

The chain carries TRBV18 and TRBJ1-1; 7 nucleotides match TRBD1. Germline lookup yields CDR1 KGHSH and CDR2 LQKENI. CDR3 size: 14 residues. The V segment lost 6 bases and the J segment 3 bases; nucleotides outside the gene matches: 7. CDR3 nucleotide sequence: TGTGCCAGCTCTCCAACAGGGGCGGACACTGAAGCTTTCTTT. It translates to CASSPTGADTEAFF.

V and J are TRBV18 and TRBJ1-1; D uncertain. There are 15 residues in the CDR3. Trimming left V 2 bases short and J 0 bases short, with 10 bases between. The V gene's germline CDR1 is KGHSH and CDR2 LQKENI. As DNA, the CDR3 is TGTGCCAGCTCACCAATGCGGAGTATGAACACTGAAGCTTTCTTT. Translation: CASSPMRSMNTEAFF.

The chain joins TRBV18 to TRBJ2-1, with 9 positions matching TRBD2. The germline CDR1 and CDR2 sequences are KGHSH and LQKENI. Losses at the gene ends were 5 bases for V and 7 bases for J; bases not matched to a gene: 9. This CDR3 has 15 residues. CDR3 in DNA: TGTGCCAGCTCAGCGGGAGGGTATCACGGAAATGAGCAGTTCTTC. Translated, it gives CASSAGGYHGNEQFF.

The rearrangement joins TRBV4-1 to TRBJ2-5; 12 bases map to TRBD2. CDR3 length: 16 amino acids. Looked up from germline, CDR1 is MGHRA and CDR2 is YSYEKL. Trimming took 5 bases from V and 2 from J; bases not matched to a gene: 6. CDR3 in amino acids: CASSGPSGGGQETQYF. DNA for the CDR3: TGCGCCAGCAGCGGGCCTAGCGGGGGGGGGCAAGAGACCCAGTACTTC.

The V call is TRBV4-2, the J call TRBJ2-1; 9 positions agree with TRBD1. CDR1 is LGHNA and CDR2 is YNFKEQ in the germline V gene. This CDR3 is built from 15 residues. The trim removed 3 bases at V and 7 bases at J, leaving 7 bases unmatched. The CDR3 here is CASSQGDREVNEQFF. As DNA, the CDR3 is TGTGCCAGCAGCCAGGGGGACAGGGAGGTGAATGAGCAGTTCTTC.

V is TRBV11-2 and J is TRBJ1-2; 7 bases map to TRBD1. Germline V gives CDR1 SGHAT, CDR2 FQNNGV. The junction had 12 bases not matched to a gene; V was cut back by 5 bases and J by 6 bases. CDR3 length equals 15 residues. In DNA form, the CDR3 reads TGTGCCAGCAGCCCTCTCGACAGGGAGCGGCATGGCTACACCTTC. Residues: CASSPLDRERHGYTF.

This chain joins TRBV30 and TRBJ1-5, with 10 bases identical to TRBD1. Per the germline V gene, CDR1 is GTSNPN and CDR2 is SVGIG (reference sequence). CDR3 length equals 15 residues. Trimming removed 3 bases from V and 6 bases from J; junction bases left unmatched: 8. The CDR3 sequence: CAWSYRTGGFQPQHF. In DNA form, the CDR3 reads TGTGCCTGGAGCTATAGGACAGGGGGGTTTCAGCCCCAGCATTTT.

The chain employs TRBV5-1 and TRBJ2-3, with D uncertain. The CDR3 is 14 residues long. V lost 0 bases to trimming and J lost 4 bases, with 9 bases between them. Germline-derived CDR1 and CDR2 are SGHRS and YFSETQ. The CDR3 coding sequence is TGCGCCAGCAGCTTGGAAGGCGGATCAGATACGCAGTATTTT. Protein: CASSLEGGSDTQYF.

The chain combines TRBV5-4 with TRBJ1-2; D is ambiguous. From germline, CDR1 is SGHNT and CDR2 YYREEE (reference sequence). The V gene lost 3 bases and the J gene lost 8 bases, with 11 bases spanning the gap. This CDR3 spans 12 amino acids. The CDR3 DNA reads as TGTGCCAGCAGCTCTCGAGCGGGAGGCTACACCTTC. Amino acids: CASSSRAGGYTF. Full variable domain (outside the CDR3, taken from reference TRBV5-4 and TRBJ1-2): ETGVTQSPTHLIKTRGQQVTLRCSSQSGHNTVSWYQQALGQGPQFIFQYYREEENGRGNFPPRFSGLQFPNYSSELNVNALELDDSALYLCASSSRAGGYTFGSGTRLTVV.

The chain recombines TRBV18 with TRBJ1-4; no firm D call. Germline CDR1 and CDR2: KGHSH and LQKENI. V dropped 3 bases and J dropped 0 bases, with 14 bases sitting between them. The CDR3 runs 17 residues. CDR3 DNA sequence: TGTGCCAGCTCACCGGTGGCTGGAGACGCAACTAATGAAAAACTGTTTTTT. Protein: CASSPVAGDATNEKLFF.